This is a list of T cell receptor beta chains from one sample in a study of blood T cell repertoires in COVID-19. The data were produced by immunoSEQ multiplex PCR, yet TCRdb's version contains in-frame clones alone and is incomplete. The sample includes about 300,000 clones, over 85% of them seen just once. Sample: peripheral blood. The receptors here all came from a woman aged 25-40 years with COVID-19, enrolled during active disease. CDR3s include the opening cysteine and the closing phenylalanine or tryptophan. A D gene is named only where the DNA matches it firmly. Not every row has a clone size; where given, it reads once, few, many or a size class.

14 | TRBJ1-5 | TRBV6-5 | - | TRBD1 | CASRGTALHQPQHF | TGTGCCAGCAGGGGGACAGCACTGCATCAGCCCCAGCATTTT
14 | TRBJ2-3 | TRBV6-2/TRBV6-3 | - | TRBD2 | CASSQGLASDTQYF | TGTGCCAGCAGCCAAGGACTAGCCTCAGATACGCAGTATTTT
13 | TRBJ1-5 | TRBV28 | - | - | CASSLGSGQPQHF | TGTGCCAGCAGTTTGGGCTCGGGGCAGCCCCAGCATTTT
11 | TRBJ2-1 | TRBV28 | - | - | CASSVRLEQFF | TGTGCCAGCAGTGTGAGGCTTGAGCAGTTCTTC
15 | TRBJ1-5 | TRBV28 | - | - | CASSFIQGGNQPQHF | TGTGCCAGCAGTTTTATCCAGGGCGGAAATCAGCCCCAGCATTTT
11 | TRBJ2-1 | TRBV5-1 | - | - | CASLSAGEQFF | TGCGCCAGCCTGAGCGCGGGTGAGCAGTTCTTC
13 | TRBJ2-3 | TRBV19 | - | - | CASGAGSTDTQYF | TGTGCCTCTGGGGCAGGAAGCACAGATACGCAGTATTTT
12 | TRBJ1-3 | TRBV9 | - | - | CASSSEGNTIYF | TGTGCCAGCAGCTCCGAGGGAAACACCATATATTTT
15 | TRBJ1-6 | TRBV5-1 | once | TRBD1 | CASSRGTGWQLPLHF | TGCGCCAGCAGCCGAGGGACAGGGTGGCAGTTACCCCTCCACTTT
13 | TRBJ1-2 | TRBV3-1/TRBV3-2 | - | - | CASSQGGPYGYTF | TGTGCCAGCAGCCAAGGTGGGCCCTATGGCTACACCTTC
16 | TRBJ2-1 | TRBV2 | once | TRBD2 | CASRERLAGRANEQFF | TGTGCCAGCAGGGAGCGCCTAGCGGGGAGGGCCAATGAGCAGTTCTTC
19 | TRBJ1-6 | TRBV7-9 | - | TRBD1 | CASSLVAGTGDTGNSPLHF | TGTGCCAGCAGCTTAGTGGCCGGGACAGGGGATACGGGCAATTCACCCCTCCACTTT
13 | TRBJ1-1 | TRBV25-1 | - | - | CASSDGGFTEAFF | TGTGCCAGCAGTGACGGGGGTTTTACTGAAGCTTTCTTT
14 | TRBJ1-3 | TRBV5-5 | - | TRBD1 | CASTPAGGGNTIYF | TGTGCCAGCACCCCGGCAGGGGGAGGAAACACCATATATTTT
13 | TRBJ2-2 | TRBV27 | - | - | CASSSGGDGELFF | TGTGCCAGCAGTTCCGGAGGAGACGGGGAGCTGTTTTTT
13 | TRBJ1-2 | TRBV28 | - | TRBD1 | CASSWGQGSGYTF | TGTGCCAGCAGTTGGGGACAGGGTTCTGGCTACACCTTC